Listed here is a single T cell receptor (beta chain). As yet, its antigen is unknown. A multiplex PCR was run with 60 Vbeta primers and 13 Jbeta primers. Data came from immunoSEQ multiplex PCR; TCRdb stores just in-frame clones and leaves some out. The profile covers 170,000 or so clones, with approximately 84% appearing a single time and roughly 5.2% taken by the ten largest. This sample is part of a study of cytomegalovirus exposure and HLA in healthy donors. Whole-study findings and limits: Some V segments, TRBV6-2 and TRBV6-3 among them, were indistinguishable and were therefore excluded. Earlier analysis found most TCR beta V segments productive about 87% or about 30% of the time.

J gave up 2 bases and V 6 bases, and 18 bases lay outside the gene matches. Germline V gene sequence: CDR1 MNHEY, CDR2 SMNVEV (reference sequence). The CDR3 covers 18 residues. Regarding donors, all were healthy bone marrow donors. Sequences were obtained from PBMCs. The chain recombines TRBV27 with TRBJ1-2; TRBD1 agrees at 7 bases. The sequence derives from a girl aged 5 to 17 in good health and CMV-seropositive. CDR3 amino acids: CASSRLRDRPERNYGYTF. The CDR3 bases are TGTGCCAGCAGCCGACTCCGGGACAGACCCGAAAGAAACTATGGCTACACCTTC.